Each of the 18 T cell receptor beta chains below was sequenced from the same sample in a study of blood T cell repertoires in COVID-19 (dated by TCRdb to the early 2020s). The library was produced with the immunoSEQ multiplex PCR assay. TCRdb stores this immuneACCESS table with in-frame sequences only. Part of the clones is absent; in the studies checked, under half of the shortfall reflects unresolved V genes, and no reason is known for the rest. Across this sample there are 200,000 to 250,000 clones, with around 80% seen only once. The biggest ten clones account for about 7% of the sample. Sequenced input: peripheral blood. These receptor sequences come from a woman in her seventies with acute or convalescent COVID-19.

The rearrangement joins TRBV7-9 to TRBJ2-2; 9 positions agree with TRBD2. V lost 5 bases and J lost 3; bases outside the gene matches: 7. The germline V gene encodes CDR1 SEHNR and CDR2 FQNEAQ (reference sequence). The CDR3 length is 16 residues. The CDR3 DNA follows: TGTGCCAGCAGCCCAGAAGCGGGGGGCTACACCGGGGAGCTGTTTTTT. As protein: CASSPEAGGYTGELFF.

This chain links TRBV5-5 with TRBJ2-3; unclear D gene. Germline V CDR1 and CDR2: SGHKS, YYEKEE (reference sequence). This CDR3 has 14 residues. Deletions cut 3 bases from V and 3 bases from J, with 11 bases between. CDR3 in DNA: TGTGCCAGCAGCTCCTCTAGGATAACAGATACGCAGTATTTT. Translation gives CASSSSRITDTQYF.

This chain connects TRBV27 to TRBJ2-7; D gene ambiguous. The germline gives CDR1 MNHEY, CDR2 SMNVEV (reference sequence). V lost 4 bases and J lost 0, with 13 bases in between. This CDR3 has 15 amino acids. DNA for the CDR3: TGTGCCAGCAGTTATGCGTTCAGCGACTCCTACGAGCAGTACTTC. Translation: CASSYAFSDSYEQYF.

The rearrangement joins TRBV10-3 to TRBJ1-1, with 7 bases identical to TRBD1. Germline V gives CDR1 ENHRY, CDR2 SYGVKD. V shed 6 bases, J shed 5 bases, and the junction held 9 bases outside the gene matches. The CDR3 runs 14 residues. CDR3 residues: CAIRQGTVGTEAFF. For the CDR3, the DNA is TGTGCCATCAGACAGGGGACGGTGGGGACTGAAGCTTTCTTT.

V and J are TRBV9 and TRBJ1-2; 7 nucleotides line up with TRBD1. Trimming removed 4 bases from V and 7 bases from J; junction bases left unmatched: 7. CDR3 size: 13 residues. Germline values: CDR1 SGDLS, CDR2 YYNGEE. The CDR3 DNA reads as TGTGCCAGCAGCACAGGACAGGCAAGTGGCTACACCTTC. This sequence encodes CASSTGQASGYTF.

V gene TRBV4-1 combines with J gene TRBJ2-5; 10 positions match TRBD2. The V gene's germline CDR1 is MGHRA and CDR2 YSYEKL. J gave up 2 bases and V 4 bases, and 10 bases lay outside the gene matches. The CDR3 spans 17 residues. The CDR3 loop reads CASSPYNGAGGQETQYF. As DNA, the CDR3 is TGCGCCAGCAGCCCCTATAATGGAGCGGGGGGGCAAGAGACCCAGTACTTC.

The rearrangement uses TRBV5-1 and TRBJ2-1; D ambiguous. This CDR3 is built from 15 residues. The germline CDR1 and CDR2 sequences are SGHRS and YFSETQ. V was trimmed by 2 bases and J by 4 bases, leaving 13 bases between them. The CDR3 coding sequence is TGCGCCAGCAGCTTTATGAAGCCGTCTTACAATGAGCAGTTCTTC. Translating gives CASSFMKPSYNEQFF.

The V call is TRBV5-1, the J call TRBJ1-5, with 8 bases identical to TRBD1. V shed 4 bases and J 6 bases; nucleotides not matched to a gene: 9. CDR1 and CDR2 from the germline V gene are SGHRS and YFSETQ. This CDR3 has 15 residues. CDR3: CASSPQGAGGQPQHF. The CDR3 DNA is TGCGCCAGCAGCCCCCAGGGGGCGGGCGGTCAGCCCCAGCATTTT.

The rearrangement joins TRBV10-3 to TRBJ2-4; D perhaps matches TRBD1 (6 bases). This CDR3 comprises 14 residues. Germline V gene data show CDR1 as ENHRY and CDR2 as SYGVKD. Between the trimmed V and J ends, which lost 3 bases and 2 bases, there was a span of 8 bases. The CDR3 nucleotides are TGTGCCATCAGTGAAGGGGGAACCAAAAACATTCAGTACTTC. Its protein product is CAISEGGTKNIQYF.

At least ten counts were recorded for this clone. The chain carries TRBV10-2 and TRBJ1-5, with D perhaps matching TRBD1 (6 bases). The CDR3 runs to 14 residues. CDR1 and CDR2 from the germline V gene are WSHSY and SAAADI. V shed 7 bases and J shed 4 bases, with 14 bases lying between them. The CDR3 nucleotides read TGCGCCAGCAATCCGACAGGCAAAAATCAGCCCCAGCATTTT. Amino acid sequence: CASNPTGKNQPQHF.

The chain links TRBV5-5 to TRBJ1-1; tentative D call: TRBD1 (6 bases). The CDR3 length is 14 residues. Trimming stripped 4 bases from V and 6 bases from J, with 16 bases between. CDR1 is SGHKS, CDR2 YYEKEE, per germline (reference sequence). For the CDR3, the DNA is TGTGCCAGCAGCCTGAGGGGGTCCCAGTCTGAAGCTTTCTTT. This sequence encodes CASSLRGSQSEAFF.

The chain recombines TRBV10-1 with TRBJ2-5; 7 nucleotides line up with TRBD1. The CDR3 consists of 14 residues. V dropped 5 bases and J dropped 5; count of bases not matched to a gene: 8. CDR1 and CDR2 from the germline V gene are WNHNN and SYGVQD (reference sequence). In nucleotides, the CDR3 is TGCGCCAGCAGTCCGGGACAGTCGGAGGAGACCCAGTACTTC. Protein: CASSPGQSEETQYF.

This clone came up a few times. J is TRBJ2-2 and V is TRBV27; no clear D. This CDR3 is built from 15 residues. Germline CDR1 MNHEY, CDR2 SMNVEV (reference sequence). V lost 3 bases and J 2 bases, leaving 10 bases between the germline ends. CDR3 protein: CASSFETLNTGELFF. In DNA, the CDR3 is TGTGCCAGCAGTTTCGAGACTCTTAACACCGGGGAGCTGTTTTTT.

This clone was seen a handful of times. V gene TRBV6-5 combines with J gene TRBJ2-1; the D gene is possibly TRBD1 (5 bases). This CDR3 spans 11 amino acids. Trimming left V 6 bases short and J 9 bases short, with 9 bases between. Germline V gives CDR1 MNHEY, CDR2 SVGAGI. Here the CDR3 reads CASRVRGEQFF. CDR3 nucleotide sequence: TGTGCCAGCAGGGTAAGGGGTGAGCAGTTCTTC.

The chain joins TRBV4-2 to TRBJ2-7; TRBD2 matches at 13 bases. Germline V gives CDR1 LGHNA, CDR2 YNFKEQ. The CDR3 spans 15 residues. The trim removed 4 bases at V and 3 bases at J, leaving 3 bases unmatched. DNA for the CDR3: TGTGCCAGCAGCCCGGGGACTAGCGGGGACTACGAGCAGTACGTC. This gives the protein CASSPGTSGDYEQYV.

This chain uses TRBV19 with TRBJ1-2; TRBD1 aligns across 7 bases. With V trimmed by 8 bases and J by 4 bases, 10 bases remained unmatched. Germline V gives CDR1 LNHDA, CDR2 SQIVND (reference sequence). This CDR3 is 14 amino acids long. CDR3 DNA sequence: TGTGCCAGTCAAGGATTCCGGGACAGCTATGGCTACACCTTC. The encoded protein is CASQGFRDSYGYTF. Drawing the rest from reference TRBV19 and TRBJ1-2, the complete variable domain is DGGITQSPKYLFRKEGQNVTLSCEQNLNHDAMYWYRQDPGQGLRLIYYSQIVNDFQKGDIAEGYSVSREKKESFPLTVTSAQKNPTAFYLCASQGFRDSYGYTFGSGTRLTVV.

The V call is TRBV3-1 (or the pseudogene TRBV3-2), the J call TRBJ1-5; tentatively, D is TRBD1 (5 bases). There are 17 residues in the CDR3. V shed 4 bases and J shed 0 bases, with 16 bases lying between them. The germline CDR1 and CDR2 sequences are LGHDT and YNNKEL (reference sequence). CDR3 DNA: TGTGCCAGCAGCCGAGGACGGGGGACGAATAGCAATCAGCCCCAGCATTTT. Translation gives CASSRGRGTNSNQPQHF.

The chain couples TRBV7-8 to TRBJ2-2; 7 bases match TRBD1. There are 14 residues in the CDR3. The V gene end was trimmed by 4 bases and the J gene end by 5 bases; junction bases not matched to a gene: 4. Looked up from germline, CDR1 is SGHVS and CDR2 is FQNEAQ. This CDR3 is CASSSRQGTGELFF. The DNA for the CDR3 is TGTGCCAGCAGCTCCCGACAGGGAACCGGGGAGCTGTTTTTT. The variable domain in full, completed from reference TRBV7-8 and TRBJ2-2, reads GAGVSQSPRYKVAKRGQDVALRCDPISGHVSLFWYQQALGQGPEFLTYFQNEAQLDKSGLPSDRFFAERPEGSVSTLKIQRTQQEDSAVYLCASSSRQGTGELFFGEGSRLTVL.